The T cell receptor (beta chain) described here comes from a study of cytomegalovirus exposure and HLA in healthy donors. The germline gives CDR1 SEHNR, CDR2 FQNEAQ (reference sequence). The CDR3 consists of 14 residues. V gave up 0 bases and J gave up 5 bases; unmatched junction bases: 2. Using immunoSEQ multiplex PCR, the repertoire was profiled, and TCRdb retains in-frame clones only, with some absent. The sample records over 150,000 clones, 75% to 90% being singletons. The sample holds a few counts of this clone. The sequenced material came from PBMCs. The genes are TRBV7-9 and TRBJ2-5, with 8 nucleotides matching TRBD1. The clonotype was recovered from a man between 18 and 29 years old in good health and CMV-seropositive. CDR3 in amino acids: CASSLADRVETQYF. Here the CDR3 DNA reads TGTGCCAGCAGCTTAGCGGACAGGGTGGAGACCCAGTACTTC.